Listed here are 19 T cell receptor beta chains from one sample, sequenced in a study of T cells in Graves' hyperthyroidism and ophthalmopathy (dated by TCRdb to between 2018 and 2021). Libraries were made using multiplex PCR. This sample was sequenced with an Illumina HiSeq 2000. The TCR beta CDR3 regions were amplified from RNA transcripts. The TCR CDR3 was subjected to a first round of RT-PCR using the HTBI primer set and the Qiagen OneStep RT-PCR kit. TCRdb reanalyzed the raw reads on its own, using fastp at Q25 for trimming and MiXCR for clone calling, and kept in-frame beta chains. Identical CDR3 protein sequences are pooled into one entry, listed with their most common genes and DNA. Within this sample are 500,000 to 550,000 distinct CDR3 sequences, with about 20% of them counted one time only. The top ten hold roughly 44% of the sample. Sample: blood. These receptors were obtained from a man aged 35 to 55 with Graves' ophthalmopathy.

In this sample, this clonotype turned up a few times. The CDR3 region has the DNA TGTGCCAGAGGGGGGATGGGACCAAGGACTGAAGCTTTCTTT. This sequence encodes CARGGMGPRTEAFF. This chain joins TRBV19 and TRBJ1-1, with D tentatively TRBD1 (6 bases). Germline V gene data show CDR1 as LNHDA and CDR2 as SQIVND (reference sequence). The CDR3 totals 14 residues. V lost 9 bases and J 5 bases, leaving 19 bases between the germline ends. The full variable domain, its missing parts supplied by reference TRBV19 and TRBJ1-1, is DGGITQSPKYLFRKEGQNVTLSCEQNLNHDAMYWYRQDPGQGLRLIYYSQIVNDFQKGDIAEGYSVSREKKESFPLTVTSAQKNPTAFYLCARGGMGPRTEAFFGQGTRLTVV.

This clonotype was counted at least ten times. The genes are TRBV30 and TRBJ1-6, with TRBD1 matching over 7 bases. Germline values: CDR1 GTSNPN, CDR2 SVGIG (reference sequence). The CDR3 extends over 13 amino acids. Germline trimming cut 4 bases from V and 5 bases from J; bases unmatched to any gene: 2. CDR3 coding DNA: TGTGCCTGGATGGGACAGCATAATTCACCCCTCCACTTT. Amino acid sequence: CAWMGQHNSPLHF. The variable domain in full, completed from reference TRBV30 and TRBJ1-6, reads SQTIHQWPATLVQPVGSPLSLECTVEGTSNPNLYWYRQAAGRGLQLLFYSVGIGQISSEVPQNLSASRPQDRQFILSSKKLLLSDSGFYLCAWMGQHNSPLHFGNGTRLTVT.

The rearrangement uses TRBV7-2 and TRBJ2-7; D is perhaps TRBD2 (5 bases). Trimming stripped 1 base from V and 3 bases from J, with 16 bases between. Germline V lookup: CDR1 SGHTA, CDR2 FQGNSA. The CDR3 has 16 residues. The CDR3 region is CASSLEPAPGNYEQYF. In DNA, the CDR3 is TGTGCCAGCAGCTTAGAACCCGCTCCGGGGAACTACGAGCAGTACTTC. The whole variable domain, filled in from reference TRBV7-2 and TRBJ2-7, reads GAGVSQSPSNKVTEKGKDVELRCDPISGHTALYWYRQSLGQGLEFLIYFQGNSAPDKSGLPSDRFSAERTGGSVSTLTIQRTQQEDSAVYLCASSLEPAPGNYEQYFGPGTRLTVT.

This clonotype was picked up many times. V usage is TRBV14 and J usage is TRBJ2-1; maybe TRBD2 (7 bases). Germline CDR1 reads SGHDN; CDR2 reads FVKESK. Trimming left V 1 base short and J 4 bases short, with 14 bases between. The CDR3 runs 16 residues. The CDR3 spells CASSQGSSGTYNEQFF. As DNA, the CDR3 is TGTGCCAGCAGCCAAGGCTCGAGCGGGACATACAATGAGCAGTTCTTC.

The sample holds many counts of this clonotype. This chain links TRBV30 with TRBJ1-5; D gene unclear. Germline values: CDR1 GTSNPN, CDR2 SVGIG (reference sequence). This CDR3 is 13 amino acids long. V was trimmed by 5 bases and J by 0 bases, leaving 8 bases between them. The CDR3 here is CAWVLYSNQPQHF. The CDR3 coding sequence is TGTGCCTGGGTACTCTATAGCAATCAGCCCCAGCATTTT.

This clonotype was observed many times. The chain joins TRBV15 to TRBJ1-1; the D gene is possibly TRBD1 (6 bases). Germline V gene data show CDR1 as LNHNV and CDR2 as YYDKDF (reference sequence). Trimming removed 1 base at V and 1 base at J, with 10 bases between. The CDR3 extends over 15 amino acids. CDR3 bases: TGTGCCACCAGCAGAGCGCTACAGGGGAACACTGAAGCTTTCTTT. Translated, it gives CATSRALQGNTEAFF.

V gene TRBV5-6 combines with J gene TRBJ2-5; D gene ambiguous. CDR3 length equals 13 residues. V was shortened by 2 bases and J by 4 bases, with 9 bases between the two germline ends. Germline loops: CDR1 SGHDT, CDR2 YYEEEE. CDR3 sequence reads: CASSFQNTETQYF. CDR3 in DNA: TGTGCCAGCAGCTTTCAAAATACAGAGACCCAGTACTTC.

This chain joins TRBV10-3 and TRBJ2-2; D is possibly TRBD1 (6 bases). From germline, CDR1 is ENHRY and CDR2 SYGVKD. V gave up 9 bases and J gave up 4 bases, with 15 bases separating them. This CDR3 spans 14 amino acids. CDR3 nucleotides: TGTGCCATTCCGCAGGGGATAGGCACCGGGGAGCTGTTTTTT. It specifies CAIPQGIGTGELFF.

This clonotype was picked up a small number of times. The chain carries TRBV27 and TRBJ2-2; D not certain. V lost 10 bases, J lost 6 bases, and 15 bases lay in between. Germline CDR1 reads MNHEY; CDR2 reads SMNVEV (reference sequence). The CDR3 totals 13 residues. CDR3 coding DNA: TGTGCCACTAGATCGACCACGGCCGGGGAGCTGTTTTTT. This encodes CATRSTTAGELFF.

This chain links TRBV24-1 with TRBJ2-1; possible D gene TRBD2, 5 bases. Trimming left V 0 bases short and J 10 bases short, with 6 bases between. This CDR3 contains 12 residues. Germline V gene lookup returns CDR1 KGHDR and CDR2 SFDVKD. The CDR3 here is CATSDLKREQFF. DNA for the CDR3: TGTGCCACCAGTGATTTGAAGCGGGAGCAGTTCTTC.

This clonotype was counted at least ten times. The chain has TRBV20-1 and TRBJ2-5; 14 bases align to TRBD2. CDR1 DFQATT and CDR2 SNEGSKA come from the germline V gene (reference sequence). This CDR3 is 15 amino acids long. V gave up 4 bases and J gave up 4 bases; unmatched junction bases: 5. The CDR3 loop is CSATGTSGRGETQYF. For the CDR3, the DNA is TGCAGTGCTACTGGGACTAGCGGGAGAGGAGAGACCCAGTACTTC.

This clonotype was observed a handful of times. The chain carries TRBV9 and TRBJ2-3, with D possibly TRBD1 on 5 matching bases. CDR1 SGDLS and CDR2 YYNGEE come from the germline V gene. The CDR3 runs 16 residues. The germline V and J ends were trimmed by 0 bases and 2 bases, with 13 bases remaining between them. The CDR3 loop is CASSVGLSTVTDTQYF. The CDR3 nucleotides read TGTGCCAGCAGCGTAGGTTTGTCGACAGTCACAGATACGCAGTATTTT.

Only a few counts were recorded for this clonotype. The rearrangement links TRBV20-1 to TRBJ2-7; unclear D gene. Germline lookup yields CDR1 DFQATT and CDR2 SNEGSKA (reference sequence). Trimming removed 3 bases at V and 3 bases at J, with 12 bases between. This CDR3 is 13 amino acids long. In DNA, the CDR3 is TGCAGTGCTAGTAGGCCTGCCAGCTACGAGCAGTACTTC. This encodes CSASRPASYEQYF.

The chain couples TRBV9 to TRBJ1-1, with 7 bases matching TRBD1. The CDR3 is 15 residues long. CDR1 is SGDLS, CDR2 YYNGEE, per germline. With V trimmed by 0 bases and J by 4 bases, 6 bases remained unmatched. The CDR3 loop is CASSVDEGAGTEAFF. The CDR3 region has the DNA TGTGCCAGCAGCGTAGATGAGGGGGCAGGCACTGAAGCTTTCTTT.

CDR3: CASSFFTAGSYEQYF. CDR3 sequence (DNA): TGTGCCAGCAGCTTTTTTACCGCAGGCTCCTACGAGCAGTACTTC. The J gene is TRBJ2-7, the V gene TRBV5-6; D remains ambiguous. The V end was cut by 2 bases, the J end by 0 bases, with 12 bases between. CDR1 SGHDT and CDR2 YYEEEE come from the germline V gene. CDR3 length: 15 residues. The full variable domain, its missing parts supplied by reference TRBV5-6 and TRBJ2-7, is DAGVTQSPTHLIKTRGQQVTLRCSPKSGHDTVSWYQQALGQGPQFIFQYYEEEERQRGNFPDRFSGHQFPNYSSELNVNALLLGDSALYLCASSFFTAGSYEQYFGPGTRLTVT.

The chain's CDR3 is CASSRDLSSYNEQFF. The CDR3 region has the DNA TGCGCCAGCAGCCGGGACTTAAGCTCCTACAATGAGCAGTTCTTC. The chain joins TRBV5-1 to TRBJ2-1; D possibly corresponds to TRBD2 (6 bases). From germline, CDR1 is SGHRS and CDR2 YFSETQ. The CDR3 extends over 15 amino acids. Trimming took off 4 bases at V and 0 bases at J, with 11 bases between the two ends.

The V and J genes are TRBV18 and TRBJ1-6; 9 nucleotides match TRBD1. Losses at the gene ends were 3 bases for V and 10 bases for J; bases not matched to a gene: 7. Germline V CDR1 and CDR2: KGHSH, LQKENI. The CDR3 runs 15 residues. The CDR3 protein is CASSPSGQGHSPLHF. CDR3 sequence (DNA): TGTGCCAGCTCACCTTCGGGACAGGGACACTCACCCCTCCACTTT.

The chain combines TRBV19 with TRBJ2-7; 8 nucleotides line up with TRBD1. CDR1 is LNHDA and CDR2 is SQIVND in the germline V gene (reference sequence). The CDR3 spans 14 residues. Losses at the gene ends were 4 bases for V and 7 bases for J; bases not matched to a gene: 9. CDR3 sequence (DNA): TGTGCCAGTAGTACCGACAGGGGACCCGTGGAGCAGTACTTC. Translation: CASSTDRGPVEQYF.

This clonotype was counted at least ten times. The rearrangement uses TRBV5-1 and TRBJ2-3, with a tentative D call TRBD1 (6 bases). This CDR3 has 15 amino acids. The germline gives CDR1 SGHRS, CDR2 YFSETQ. V was clipped by 3 bases and J by 1 base, with 12 bases between them. CDR3: CASSSQGKGTDTQYF. The DNA for the CDR3 is TGCGCCAGCAGCTCTCAGGGGAAAGGCACAGATACGCAGTATTTT. The full variable domain, rest sourced from reference TRBV5-1 and TRBJ2-3, is KAGVTQTPRYLIKTRGQQVTLSCSPISGHRSVSWYQQTPGQGLQFLFEYFSETQRNKGNFPGRFSGRQFSNSRSEMNVSTLELGDSALYLCASSSQGKGTDTQYFGPGTRLTVL.